Listed below are T cell receptor beta chains from one sample, sequenced in a study of STAT3 mutations in large granular lymphocyte leukemia. Assay: immunoSEQ multiplex PCR; the TCRdb copy retains only in-frame clones and omits some. This table holds about 42,000 clones, roughly 81% found once. Sequencing used PBMCs. The receptors shown here come from a human donor with T large granular lymphocyte leukemia. Some clones in this sample may be carry-over from other donors' samples. CDR3s include the opening cysteine and the closing phenylalanine or tryptophan. Fields, in order: J gene, V gene, D gene, clone size, CDR3 protein. The D gene is left open where the match is weak. Rows give clone size only sometimes, using once, few, many, or a class for an expanded clone.

j_call: TRBJ2-1
v_call: TRBV4-1
d_call: .
clone_size: .
cdr3_aa: CASSQEGGAYNEQFF

j_call: TRBJ1-1
v_call: TRBV4-1
d_call: .
clone_size: .
cdr3_aa: CASSLHKSRSLNTEAFF

j_call: TRBJ1-2
v_call: TRBV19
d_call: TRBD1
clone_size: once
cdr3_aa: CASSPIDRDSFYGYTF

j_call: TRBJ1-6
v_call: TRBV6-6
d_call: TRBD1
clone_size: once
cdr3_aa: CASSHSGGENSPLHF

j_call: TRBJ1-5
v_call: TRBV5-1
d_call: .
clone_size: .
cdr3_aa: CASSPRGGNQPQHF

j_call: TRBJ1-5
v_call: TRBV19
d_call: .
clone_size: .
cdr3_aa: CASSLQGTQHF

j_call: TRBJ2-4
v_call: TRBV7-8
d_call: .
clone_size: once
cdr3_aa: CASSQQTGSKNIQYF

j_call: TRBJ2-3
v_call: TRBV14
d_call: TRBD1
clone_size: .
cdr3_aa: CASSSTGGDTQYF

j_call: TRBJ2-7
v_call: TRBV28
d_call: TRBD1
clone_size: few
cdr3_aa: CASSLETGADEQYF

j_call: TRBJ1-1
v_call: TRBV19
d_call: .
clone_size: .
cdr3_aa: CASSLMNTEAFF

j_call: TRBJ1-2
v_call: TRBV5-6
d_call: .
clone_size: once
cdr3_aa: CASSLLARQKPYGYTF

j_call: TRBJ2-5
v_call: TRBV5-4
d_call: .
clone_size: once
cdr3_aa: CASSLAGLETQYF

j_call: TRBJ2-3
v_call: TRBV19
d_call: TRBD2
clone_size: .
cdr3_aa: CASRGLAWTDTQYF

j_call: TRBJ2-7
v_call: TRBV28
d_call: .
clone_size: .
cdr3_aa: CASTKTFYEQYF

j_call: TRBJ1-4
v_call: TRBV7-2
d_call: .
clone_size: .
cdr3_aa: CASSLGGWEKLFF